This T cell receptor beta chain was found in a study of ipilimumab plus nivolumab after autologous stem cell transplantation. With V trimmed by 5 bases and J by 0 bases, 3 bases remained unmatched. Germline CDR1 and CDR2: MNHEY and SMNVEV (reference sequence). This CDR3 spans 14 amino acids. The protocol was immunoSEQ multiplex PCR, while the TCRdb copy is restricted to in-frame clones and leaves out a portion. This table has over 8,000 clones, more than 65% appearing once. Starting 14 to 28 days after autologous transplant, ipilimumab 1 mg/kg was given. The sequences come from PBMCs, collected in a trial of ipilimumab plus nivolumab as post-transplant consolidation. This TCR was recovered from a female donor with multiple myeloma. J is TRBJ1-2 and V is TRBV27, with 7 nucleotides matching TRBD1. The CDR3 loop is CASSGTVSNYGYTF. For the CDR3, the DNA is TGTGCCAGCAGTGGGACAGTCTCTAACTATGGCTACACCTTC.